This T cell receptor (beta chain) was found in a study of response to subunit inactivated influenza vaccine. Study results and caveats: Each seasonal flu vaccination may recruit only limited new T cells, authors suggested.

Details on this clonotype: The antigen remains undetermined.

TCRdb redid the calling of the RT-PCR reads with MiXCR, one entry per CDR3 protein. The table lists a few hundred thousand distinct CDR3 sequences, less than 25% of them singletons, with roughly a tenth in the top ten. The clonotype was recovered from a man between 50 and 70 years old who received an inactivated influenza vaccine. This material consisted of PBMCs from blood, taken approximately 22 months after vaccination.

Here the CDR3 reads CASSLAPPGGGFDGYTF. As DNA, the CDR3 is TGTGCCAGCAGTTTAGCACCTCCGGGGGGCGGATTCGATGGCTACACCTTC. The rearrangement uses TRBV12-3 or TRBV12-4 and TRBJ1-2; TRBD1 is a possible D gene (6 bases). The CDR3 loop spans 17 amino acids. Trimming pared 0 bases from V and 6 bases from J, leaving 20 bases between.